The 18 T cell receptor beta chains presented below share a single source sample, sequenced in a study of tumor-infiltrating lymphocytes in primary liver carcinoma. For each extraction, RNA and DNA were obtained together from around 18-30 mg of unsorted bulk tissue. Starting from roughly 0.5 ug of total RNA, TCR beta cDNA was produced with a primer in the constant region. Three-round nested multiplex PCR performed with slightly modified ARM-PCR produced the TCR beta libraries. The first two PCR rounds used TRBV1-TRBV30 primers with a Cbeta primer, 9 to 11 cycles each. TCRdb itself ran the multiplex PCR reads through MiXCR, one entry per CDR3 protein. The sample contains about 75,000 distinct CDR3 sequences, roughly 72% of which appear only once. Sequenced material: tumor-adjacent normal liver tissue. All receptors derive from a man aged 40-49 years with primary liver carcinoma and hepatitis B virus infection.

Ten or more counts support this clonotype. This chain links TRBV29-1 with TRBJ1-1; D is uncertain. The germline gives CDR1 SQVTM, CDR2 ANQGSEA. The ends were cut back, 3 bases at V and 6 bases at J, with 17 bases in the middle. The CDR3 is made up of 14 amino acids. The CDR3 region is CSVDKRQLISEAFF. The CDR3 DNA follows: TGCAGCGTTGATAAACGTCAGTTAATTTCTGAAGCTTTCTTT.

Comments on this clonotype: The CDR3 end shows no conserved phenylalanine or tryptophan, and so a read error is likely. V usage is TRBV29-1 and J usage is TRBJ2-3, with unresolved D. Germline assignment: CDR1 SQVTM and CDR2 ANQGSEA. This CDR3 has 12 residues. As DNA, the CDR3 is TGCAGCGTTGAGGGAAGTACAGATACACAGTATCTT. This gives the protein CSVEGSTDTQYL.

This clonotype is a singleton in its sample. One end of the junction fails to match germline, which may point to a read error. The chain uses TRBV5-1 and TRBJ2-1; TRBD2 aligns across 8 bases. The CDR3 has 15 residues. Germline CDR1 SGHRS, CDR2 YFSETQ. The CDR3 DNA reads as TGCACCAGCATGGCGGGGGGCACCGCCTACAATGAGCAGTTCTTC. Translating it yields CTSMAGGTAYNEQFF.

The chain couples TRBV29-1 to TRBJ2-2; the D is unclear. Trimming took 1 base from V and 2 from J, leaving 11 bases between them. The germline gives CDR1 SQVTM, CDR2 ANQGSEA. This CDR3 spans 15 amino acids. The CDR3 DNA reads as TGCAGCGTTGAAGGGGAACGCTCCAACACCGGGGAGCTGTTTTTT. Its translation is CSVEGERSNTGELFF.

This clonotype was seen a few times. A much larger clonotype is one base distant, so this may be a read error. This CDR3 is missing its conserved last phenylalanine or tryptophan, likely due to a read error. The V gene is TRBV6-6, the J gene TRBJ2-7; 7 bases align to TRBD2. Looked up from germline, CDR1 is MNHNY and CDR2 is SVGAGI (reference sequence). Trimming took 7 bases from V and 4 from J; bases not matched to a gene: 7. The CDR3 loop spans 13 amino acids. In nucleotides, the CDR3 is TGTGCCAGCAACCGACTAGCTGGGTACGAGCAGTACCTC. As protein: CASNRLAGYEQYL.

Points on this clonotype: A junction end diverges from the germline sequence, so it may reflect a read error. The V and J genes are TRBV14 and TRBJ2-6, with D perhaps matching TRBD1 (5 bases). Germline V gives CDR1 SGHDN, CDR2 FVKESK. The CDR3 totals 16 residues. The CDR3 DNA reads as TGTGCCAACAGCCCTACTCCAGATCCTGGGGCCAGCGTCCTGACTTTC. Translated, it gives CANSPTPDPGASVLTF. The variable domain in full, completed from reference TRBV14 and TRBJ2-6, reads EAGVTQFPSHSVIEKGQTVTLRCDPISGHDNLYWYRRVMGKEIKFLLHFVKESKQDESGMPNNRFLAERTGGTYSTLKVQPAELEDSGVYFCANSPTPDPGASVLTFGAGSRLTVL.

Turning to this clonotype: The conserved closing phenylalanine or tryptophan is absent in this CDR3, likely reflecting a read error. The CDR3 here is CASRLDRGAGSGANVLTS. The CDR3 nucleotides are TGTGCCAGCCGACTAGACAGGGGAGCCGGCTCTGGGGCCAACGTCCTGACTTCC. The V gene is TRBV6-5, the J gene TRBJ2-6, with 8 bases fitting TRBD1. The CDR3 is made up of 18 amino acids. Germline loops: CDR1 MNHEY, CDR2 SVGAGI. With V trimmed by 8 bases and J by 0 bases, 12 bases remained unmatched.

As to this clonotype: A junction boundary mismatches the germline segment, possibly from a read error. The rearrangement uses TRBV4-2 and TRBJ2-1; TRBD2 is a possible D gene (6 bases). This CDR3 has 17 amino acids. Germline V gene lookup returns CDR1 LGHNA and CDR2 YNFKEQ. The CDR3, as DNA: TGTGCCAGCAGGCAAGATGGAGGGAAGGCTCTCGACAATGAGCGGTTCTTC. This gives the protein CASRQDGGKALDNERFF.

As concerns this clonotype: A read error may explain this, as a much larger clone is one base away. This chain connects TRBV4-1 to TRBJ2-1, with D possibly TRBD2 on 6 matching bases. Germline loops: CDR1 MGHRA, CDR2 YSYEKL. There are 15 residues in the CDR3. This chain's CDR3 is CASNQEASELYEQFF. For the CDR3, the DNA is TGCGCCAGCAACCAAGAAGCTAGCGAATTATATGAGCAGTTCTTC.

Turning to this clonotype: The junction and the germline gene differ at one end; a read error may be behind it. CDR3 sequence: CASIPTGTSGNYEQYF. Written as DNA, the CDR3 is TGTGCTAGCATCCCTACGGGGACTAGCGGGAACTACGAGCAGTACTTC. The chain combines TRBV6-1 with TRBJ2-7, with 13 bases identical to TRBD2. This CDR3 has 16 amino acids. Germline V gene lookup returns CDR1 MNHNS and CDR2 SASEGT.

Comment on this clonotype: Sequence at one end of the junction differs from germline and may be a read error. The chain uses TRBV11-2 and TRBJ2-7; the match to TRBD2 covers 12 bases. Germline assignment: CDR1 SGHAT and CDR2 FQNNGV. This CDR3 is built from 18 residues. In DNA, the CDR3 is TGTGCCAGCAGCGTAGTCCCCGGGGCTAGCGGGAGGGAGCGTGAGCAATACTTT. Amino acids: CASSVVPGASGREREQYF.

This clonotype was seen only a few times. Relative to the germline gene, one junction end is altered; a read error may explain this. The V and J genes are TRBV11-2 and TRBJ2-7; no clear D gene. Germline V gives CDR1 SGHAT, CDR2 FQNNGV. The CDR3 has 14 amino acids. The CDR3 is CASSLTDGAYVQYF. CDR3 bases: TGTGCCAGTAGCTTAACCGACGGAGCCTACGTGCAGTACTTC.

With respect to this clonotype: In this CDR3 the conserved last residue, phenylalanine or tryptophan, is missing, so a read error is likely. The chain employs TRBV4-2 and TRBJ2-7; 10 bases are a match to TRBD2. The CDR3 loop spans 16 amino acids. CDR1 and CDR2 (germline): LGHNA, YNFKEQ. CDR3 bases: TGTGCCAGCAGACAAGAAATAACTAGCGGGAACTACGAGCAGTACTTA. Protein: CASRQEITSGNYEQYL.

This clonotype was seen more than once but under ten times. Given a much more abundant clone one base away, this may be a read error. The rearrangement uses TRBV15 and TRBJ2-1, with D unclear. V was shortened by 7 bases and J by 8 bases, with 12 bases between the two germline ends. The CDR3 extends over 12 amino acids. Germline V lookup: CDR1 LNHNV, CDR2 YYDKDF (reference sequence). The CDR3 loop is CATNNNRHEQFF. The CDR3 DNA follows: TGTGCCACCAACAATAACCGGCATGAGCAGTTCTTC.

Concerning this clonotype itself: Possible read error: a much larger clone is one base away. The V call is TRBV5-1, the J call TRBJ2-7; TRBD2 might be the D (5 bases). The CDR3 contains 16 residues. The germline CDR1 and CDR2 sequences are SGHRS and YFSETQ. The CDR3 region is CANSLGWHTGTYEQYF. CDR3 bases: TGCGCCAACAGCCTGGGTTGGCACACCGGGACCTACGAGCAGTACTTC.

Turning to this clonotype: A single base separates this from a much larger clone, so it may be a read error. V and J are TRBV5-1 and TRBJ2-5, with 15 positions matching TRBD2. This CDR3 is built from 17 residues. Germline assignment: CDR1 SGHRS and CDR2 YFSETQ. The CDR3 DNA reads as TGCACCAGCAGCTACGGACTAGCGGGAGGGCCTCAAGAGACCCAGTACTTC. It translates to CTSSYGLAGGPQETQYF.

To note about this clonotype: The final CDR3 position lacks the conserved phenylalanine or tryptophan, pointing to a likely read error. The V gene is TRBV11-2, the J gene TRBJ2-5, with 10 bases lining up with TRBD2. The CDR3 extends over 18 amino acids. From germline, CDR1 is SGHAT and CDR2 FQNNGV. The junction had 11 bases not matched to a gene; V was cut back by 0 bases and J by 4 bases. The CDR3 here is CASSLDQWSSGRGETQYY. The CDR3 nucleotides read TGTGCCAGCAGCTTAGATCAGTGGTCTAGCGGGAGAGGAGAGACCCAGTACTAT.

This clonotype was recorded at least ten times. The CDR3 here is CASSVARGSYEQYF. CDR3 sequence (DNA): TGTGCCAGCAGTGTTGCCAGAGGTTCCTACGAGCAGTACTTC. The rearrangement uses TRBV6-1 and TRBJ2-7; D is uncertain. V was clipped by 4 bases and J by 1 base, with 11 bases between them. The CDR3 runs 14 residues. In germline, CDR1 is MNHNS, CDR2 SASEGT.